Presented here are 21 T cell receptor beta chains from one specimen sequenced in a study of cytomegalovirus exposure and HLA in healthy donors. Primers: 60 Vbeta forward and 13 Jbeta reverse. Method: immunoSEQ multiplex PCR; TCRdb's copy keeps in-frame clones and lacks some. The data contain about 80,000 clones, 65% to 80% of them seen just once; the ten biggest clones take up about an eighth. Sequenced input: PBMCs. Receptors were obtained from a human donor in good health.

V gene TRBV5-1 combines with J gene TRBJ2-7; the match to TRBD1 covers 7 bases. The V gene's germline CDR1 is SGHRS and CDR2 YFSETQ. CDR3 length: 16 amino acids. J lost 3 bases, V lost 3 bases, and 12 bases had no gene match. The DNA of the CDR3 is TGCGCCAGCAGCTGGACAGGCCGACTTTCGGACTACGAGCAGTACTTC. Its protein product is CASSWTGRLSDYEQYF.

The chain links TRBV9 to TRBJ2-1; D is possibly TRBD2 (5 bases). V was shortened by 5 bases and J by 0 bases, with 15 bases between the two germline ends. CDR3 length equals 16 residues. CDR1 and CDR2 (germline): SGDLS, YYNGEE. CDR3 protein: CASSYSSGISYNEQFF. DNA of the CDR3: TGTGCCAGCAGTTACTCCTCGGGGATCTCCTACAATGAGCAGTTCTTC.

The V and J genes are TRBV6-5 and TRBJ1-1, with D possibly being TRBD1 (6 bases). Germline V gene sequence: CDR1 MNHEY, CDR2 SVGAGI. V shed 5 bases and J shed 5 bases, with 12 bases lying between them. CDR3 length: 13 residues. The CDR3 nucleotides read TGTGCCAGCAGTCCAGGGGCCGGGACTGAAGCTTTCTTT. It codes for CASSPGAGTEAFF.

Note on this clone: The identical CDR3 is also encoded by other nucleotide sequences in the sample. V is TRBV2 and J is TRBJ2-5, with no clear D. The germline gives CDR1 SNHLY, CDR2 FYNNEI. The CDR3 covers 11 residues. V was shortened by 5 bases and J by 5 bases, with 6 bases between the two germline ends. In DNA, the CDR3 is TGTGCCAGCAGTCCCCAGGAGACCCAGTACTTC. Encoded protein: CASSPQETQYF.

The gene calls are TRBV6-1 and TRBJ1-2; D remains unclear. The CDR3 extends over 12 amino acids. The V end was cut by 2 bases, the J end by 4 bases, with 5 bases between. Germline lookup yields CDR1 MNHNS and CDR2 SASEGT. This chain's CDR3 is CASSERLYGYTF. CDR3 coding DNA: TGTGCCAGCAGTGAACGACTCTATGGCTACACCTTC.

This chain links TRBV25-1 with TRBJ2-3; D gene ambiguous. The CDR3 is made up of 12 amino acids. Trimming took off 4 bases at V and 2 bases at J, with 4 bases between the two ends. CDR1 is MGHDK, CDR2 SYGVNS, per germline. The CDR3 DNA sequence: TGTGCCAGCAGTGTTTACACAGATACGCAGTATTTT. It yields the protein CASSVYTDTQYF.

The chain recombines TRBV7-8 with TRBJ1-5, with D tentatively TRBD1 (5 bases). CDR1 is SGHVS, CDR2 FQNEAQ, per germline. V was clipped by 2 bases and J by 1 base, with 9 bases between them. The CDR3 has 15 amino acids. Written as DNA, the CDR3 is TGTGCCAGCAGCTTATGGGGGGAGAGCAATCAGCCCCAGCATTTT. It yields the protein CASSLWGESNQPQHF.

This rearrangement joins TRBV7-2 to TRBJ2-2; D is possibly TRBD1 (6 bases). CDR1 is SGHTA, CDR2 FQGNSA, per germline. V dropped 2 bases and J dropped 5 bases, with 12 bases sitting between them. This CDR3 spans 15 amino acids. CDR3 coding DNA: TGTGCCAGCAGCTTATACAGGGACGTTACCGGGGAGCTGTTTTTT. It yields the protein CASSLYRDVTGELFF.

The chain combines TRBV5-6 with TRBJ1-1; 8 nucleotides line up with TRBD1. Germline assignment: CDR1 SGHDT and CDR2 YYEEEE. V lost 2 bases and J lost 1; bases outside the gene matches: 1. The length of the CDR3 is 14 residues. The chain's CDR3 is CASSFGTGNTEAFF. CDR3 sequence (DNA): TGTGCCAGCAGCTTCGGGACAGGGAACACTGAAGCTTTCTTT.

The chain recombines TRBV6-1 with TRBJ2-5, with D unclear. V was pared by 1 base and J by 6 bases, with 6 bases between. The CDR3 runs 12 residues. The V gene's germline CDR1 is MNHNS and CDR2 SASEGT. CDR3 nucleotide sequence: TGTGCCAGCAGTGAAGTCGTAAAGACCCAGTACTTC. Amino acids: CASSEVVKTQYF.

The rearrangement joins TRBV29-1 to TRBJ2-7; a possible D gene is TRBD2 (7 bases). V was shortened by 3 bases and J by 6 bases, with 12 bases between the two germline ends. The germline gives CDR1 SQVTM, CDR2 ANQGSEA. CDR3 length: 12 residues. CDR3 protein: CSVDGGRSEQYF. The CDR3 DNA follows: TGCAGCGTTGACGGGGGGCGAAGCGAGCAGTACTTC.

The V call is TRBV29-1, the J call TRBJ2-4; TRBD2 aligns across 16 bases. Germline V gives CDR1 SQVTM, CDR2 ANQGSEA. Losses at the gene ends were 6 bases for V and 5 bases for J; bases not matched to a gene: 10. CDR3 length: 17 amino acids. CDR3 amino acids: CSVLAGLAGGPENIQYF. The CDR3 DNA reads TGCAGCGTCCTAGCGGGACTAGCGGGGGGGCCAGAAAACATTCAGTACTTC.

This chain connects TRBV30 to TRBJ1-1; D is possibly TRBD1 (6 bases). Trimming took 4 bases from V and 2 from J, leaving 14 bases between them. The CDR3 length is 14 residues. Germline values: CDR1 GTSNPN, CDR2 SVGIG (reference sequence). The CDR3 nucleotides are TGTGCCTGGAATAGTCAGGGGATCAACACTGAAGCTTTCTTT. Translating gives CAWNSQGINTEAFF.

The rearrangement uses TRBV2 and TRBJ2-7, with 9 bases lining up with TRBD1. The V gene's germline CDR1 is SNHLY and CDR2 FYNNEI. CDR3 length: 16 residues. V was pared by 3 bases and J by 3 bases, with 9 bases of the junction left unmatched. This CDR3 reads CASSEISGQGFYEQYF. CDR3 sequence (DNA): TGTGCCAGCAGTGAGATAAGTGGACAGGGGTTCTACGAGCAGTACTTC.

As to this clone: One junction end does not reproduce the germline sequence, and a read error may be involved. The genes are TRBV30 and TRBJ2-7; D not certain. The CDR3 totals 11 residues. CDR1 and CDR2 (germline): GTSNPN, SVGIG (reference sequence). The CDR3 is CACANSCEQYF. The DNA of the CDR3 is TGTGCCTGCGCTAACTCCTGCGAGCAGTACTTC.

This clone is termed medium-sized. J is TRBJ2-3 and V is TRBV5-6, with TRBD2 matching over 7 bases. From germline, CDR1 is SGHDT and CDR2 YYEEEE. With 3 bases clipped from V and 2 bases from J, the junction kept 3 bases outside the gene matches. The CDR3 runs 14 residues. The CDR3 spells CASSSGGTTDTQYF. CDR3 DNA sequence: TGTGCCAGCAGCTCCGGGGGGACCACAGATACGCAGTATTTT.

V and J are TRBV9 and TRBJ1-1; D is perhaps TRBD1 (6 bases). The CDR3 has 14 residues. Trimming shortened V by 3 bases and J by 2 bases, and 11 bases separated the two germline ends. From germline, CDR1 is SGDLS and CDR2 YYNGEE. The CDR3 DNA follows: TGTGCCAGCAGCGAAGGACAGACCAACACTGAAGCTTTCTTT. This gives the protein CASSEGQTNTEAFF.

The chain is built from TRBV7-6 and TRBJ2-1; the D gene is possibly TRBD2 (6 bases). The CDR3 has 13 amino acids. Germline V gene sequence: CDR1 SGHVS, CDR2 FNYEAQ. With 5 bases removed from V and 7 bases from J, the gap between germline ends came to 12 bases. As DNA, the CDR3 is TGTGCCAGCAGCGCCCGACTAGTGAATGAGCAGTTCTTC. Residues: CASSARLVNEQFF. Complete variable domain (other parts from reference TRBV7-6 and TRBJ2-1): GAGVSQSPRYKVTKRGQDVALRCDPISGHVSLYWYRQALGQGPEFLTYFNYEAQQDKSGLPNDRFSAERPEGSISTLTIQRTEQRDSAMYRCASSARLVNEQFFGPGTRLTVL.

J is TRBJ1-5 and V is TRBV15; weak D call: TRBD1 (5 bases). The germline gives CDR1 LNHNV, CDR2 YYDKDF (reference sequence). Deletions cut 1 base from V and 3 bases from J, with 13 bases between. The CDR3 length is 16 residues. CDR3 DNA sequence: TGTGCCACCAGCAGAGCTCCGACAGATAACAATCAGCCCCAGCATTTT. Amino acids: CATSRAPTDNNQPQHF.

In its sample, this clone was seen once. The chain combines TRBV18 with TRBJ1-4; a possible D gene is TRBD1 (5 bases). The germline gives CDR1 KGHSH, CDR2 LQKENI. The germline V and J ends were trimmed by 3 bases and 4 bases, with 12 bases remaining between them. This CDR3 region has 15 residues. The CDR3 loop is CASSPGQGGNEKLFF. The DNA of the CDR3 is TGTGCCAGCTCACCGGGTCAGGGCGGTAATGAAAAACTGTTTTTT.

The V call is TRBV7-9, the J call TRBJ2-5; 7 nucleotides agree with TRBD2. With 5 bases clipped from V and 2 bases from J, the junction kept 8 bases outside the gene matches. In germline, CDR1 is SEHNR, CDR2 FQNEAQ (reference sequence). The CDR3 has 15 residues. CDR3 coding DNA: TGTGCCAGCAGCCCCTGGGGAGGGGCTCAAGAGACCCAGTACTTC. As protein: CASSPWGGAQETQYF.